This paragraph reports one T cell receptor beta chain. Its antigen is not known. The V end lost 6 bases, the J end lost 0 bases, and 26 bases lay between the germline ends. The V gene's germline CDR1 is MDHEN and CDR2 SYDVKM. The CDR3 has 20 amino acids. Primers: 60 Vbeta forward and 13 Jbeta reverse. Clones were read by immunoSEQ multiplex PCR, and TCRdb kept only the in-frame ones, dropping some. Of some 140,000 clones listed, 70% to 85% are singletons. The data are from a study of cytomegalovirus exposure and HLA in healthy donors. About the research overall: From 170 million or so T cells, an earlier analysis saw around 120 million unique TCR beta sequences. Findings and limits, study-wide: One cluster of highly shared sequence variants probably arose as a sequencing artifact.

This chain connects TRBV28 to TRBJ1-4; D perhaps matches TRBD1 (5 bases). This clonotype originated in a man between 35 and 55 years old in good health and CMV-seropositive. Sequenced: PBMCs. CDR3 residues: CASRRKPTGFILATNEKLFF. The DNA for the CDR3 is TGTGCCAGCAGACGTAAGCCTACAGGCTTCATCCTTGCAACTAATGAAAAACTGTTTTTT.